This T cell receptor beta chain appears in the sequencing data of a study of cytomegalovirus exposure and HLA in healthy donors (dated by TCRdb to the late 2010s). Background on the whole study: According to an earlier analysis of around 600 of the donors, about 190 million T cells yielded 90 million to 140 million unique TCR beta sequences and 276 Gb of sequence data. Rather than using new phenotypic data, the later analysis identified candidate immune exposures from TCR beta sequences and from how often those sequences occurred across donors. The genetic ancestry cluster associated with self-reported Caucasian donors included around 76% of the 300 to 450 genotyped donors. Every discovery cohort repertoire had been produced on one sequencing platform. To predict cytomegalovirus infection status, the study brought together high-throughput TCR immunosequencing, statistical association of individual TCRs with disease status, and machine learning. Among 300 to 450 genotyped donors of the cohort, an average of 235,054 unique TCR beta nucleotide sequences were sequenced per donor, roughly 20% of them non-productive. Class I and class II HLA loci were covered by the typing at four-digit resolution. The number of donors typed differed by locus, with about 629-630 for A, B, C, DRB1 and DQB1, roughly 550 for DQA1, 600 to 610 for DPA1, and roughly 450 for DPB1. An earlier analysis of 587 of the donors used high-throughput TCR beta sequencing to judge whether each TCR beta V gene segment behaved as functional or pseudogenic. The aim of the study was to test whether cataloging public T cell receptors could identify signatures of past pathogen exposure. Approximately 310 gigabases of sequencing data and tens of millions of unique TCR sequences were included in an early release covering about 700 HLA-typed donors. Donor age, sex, ethnicity and CMV serostatus were compiled alongside the repertoire data. A later analysis re-analyzed previously published TCR beta repertoires from about 730 donors and added high-resolution HLA genotyping to study TCR occurrence patterns. In a later genetic analysis, genome-wide SNP genotypes for about 65% of the roughly 700 donors were used, and that subset was treated as a discovery cohort. Four to six DR-DQ haplotypes were handled as single units for association and clustering, since linkage in the cohort was strong. The study used immunosequencing to profile the T cell repertoires of around 600 subjects and linked those repertoires to cytomegalovirus serostatus. A separate validation cohort of roughly 130 different subjects was used in addition to the 666-subject first cohort.

The cohort comprised 666 healthy bone marrow donors. Cohort members were all nominally healthy when sampled, although unrecorded immune exposures were likely present. The donor was CMV seropositive and belonged to the group of 270 or so seropositive cohort members. Every donor gave a peripheral blood sample, and the peripheral blood mononuclear cells from that sample were used for TCR beta sequencing. Genomic DNA was extracted from the blood cell samples with the Qiagen DNeasy Blood Extraction Kit. The receptor library was made with the immunoSEQ multiplex PCR assay. A mixture of 60 forward primers for TCR Vbeta segments and 13 reverse primers for TCR Jbeta segments was used in the multiplex PCR. The CDR3 region of rearranged TCR beta genes was amplified from genomic DNA by a multiplex PCR assay. The amplified TCR beta libraries were sequenced on the Illumina HiSeq System as 87-base-pair reads. In the authors' own workflow: In a later analysis, some 80 million unique TCR beta chains were counted across the roughly 670 repertoires, and roughly 10 million of these chains were shared by at least two donors. Raw reads were error-corrected and collapsed into unique sequences by a nearest-neighbor algorithm in which closely related sequences were merged to remove PCR and sequencing errors. CDR3 sequences were aligned to IMGT reference sequences to assign V, D and J gene segments. For a sequence to be retained, a match of at least six nucleotides was required to both a V gene segment and a J gene segment. A rearrangement was called productive if the CDR3 had no stop codons and remained in frame with V and J, and every other rearrangement was called non-productive. CDR3 was defined by IMGT convention, running from the second conserved V-encoded cysteine to the conserved J-encoded phenylalanine. Sequences without an unambiguous match to a single V gene segment were excluded from the earlier analysis of approximately 560 of the donors. An earlier analysis of around 600 of the donors classified V segments as functional when productive rearrangements were above 56.7% and as segregating when the standard deviation between donors was above 5%. A statistical classification framework was built for diagnosing cytomegalovirus status from the catalog of TCR beta chain sequences. V and J gene assignment, in a later analysis, came from comparing TCR nucleotide sequences with IMGT/GENE-DB human TR gene sequences. A later analysis assigned CDR3 sequences and most-parsimonious VDJ recombination scenarios with the TCRdist pipeline. A later analysis defined each TCR beta chain by its CDR3 amino acid sequence plus V-gene family, and excluded reads lacking a unique V-gene family. To address suspected cross-contamination and a sequencing artifact, a later analysis removed roughly 640 highly shared, low-generation-probability nucleotide sequences. A later analysis calculated a clonal expansion index for each public chain from normalized within-repertoire ranks of inferred template counts. A later analysis computed generation probabilities with a VDJ recombination model fitted to out-of-frame rearrangements, and checked the results against IGoR. A later analysis scored TCR-TCR, TCR-HLA and TCR-CMV co-occurrence with hypergeometric tests, applying a repertoire-size bias correction to TCR pairs. False discovery rates were estimated in a later analysis by permuting HLA or CMV assignments 20 times. In a later analysis, co-occurring TCRs were grouped with DBSCAN, and TCRdist sequence similarity was added when clustering was performed within HLA-allele-positive subsets. For co-occurrence clustering, repertoires with fewer than 30,000 or more than 120,000 public chains were excluded, along with four to six repertoires with anomalous nucleotide sharing. Drawn from immuneACCESS, this table holds only the in-frame rearrangements with V and J called that TCRdb kept. Clones are partly lost; checked studies trace under half to an unresolved V gene and leave the rest unexplained. Clonal size and the V and J genes are those of that table, whereas D and trimming came from the DNA. The sample records about 130,000 clones, under 90% of which are singletons. Of the sample, roughly 4% is held by the ten largest clones.

Of note for this clone: Its antigen remains undetermined. No base quality values were provided; no much bigger clone lies one nucleotide off.

Overall study results and their limits: Only TCR beta chains were sequenced in this cohort, and the absence of alpha or paired-chain data limited detectable features. The presence/absence analyses assumed that sequencing depth was roughly uniform across donors, and that assumption may not be true. In a later analysis, HLA-associated TCR beta chains were found to be more clonally expanded and to have lower generation probabilities than equally common non-associated chains. The authors suggested that the approach could potentially be generalized to other disease states and immunological phenotypes. Immune exposure information for the cohort was limited to CMV serostatus. When HLA alleles, especially DR and DQ, strongly co-occurred, TCR associations were difficult to assign to individual alleles. An earlier analysis of approximately 500 of the donors showed that most TCR beta V segments appeared in productive rearrangements either about 87% or about 30% of the time, which broadly matched IMGT annotations. Compared with the roughly 670-donor mean, donors in an Asian-associated ancestry cluster had fewer N-insertions in productive TCRs, according to a later genetic analysis. Because counts were too low, fewer than 20 rarely observed V segments, including chromosome 9 orphons, were excluded from the earlier analysis of around 590 of the donors. A later analysis reported that several top co-occurrence clusters appeared linked to parvovirus B19, influenza, CMV and Epstein-Barr virus. A few of the identified cytomegalovirus-associated TCR beta chains were confirmed in vitro to be specific for cytomegalovirus antigens. In a later analysis, some 17,000 TCR beta sequences were associated with specific HLA alleles at a false discovery rate of 0.05. HLA typing was unavailable for some donors at each locus, so association tests used only the typed subset. A cluster of highly shared sequence variants was judged likely to be a technical artifact of the sequencing pipeline. Linkage disequilibrium might explain the correlated functional status among segregating V segments, but an unknown experimental factor could not be excluded. A later genetic analysis associated a missense DCLRE1C variant with V-gene and J-gene trimming of TCR beta chains, and an independent cohort replicated the association. The 87-base-pair reads could not distinguish some IMGT-functional V segments, including TRBV6-2 and TRBV6-3, so those segments were excluded. A later analysis found that TCR association rates varied across HLA loci, with DRB1 alleles showing the most associated TCRs and HLA-C alleles the fewest. A total of 164 TCR beta chains were listed by the study as associated with cytomegalovirus. Most TCR sequences were observed very rarely across donors, whereas some public TCRs were present in many individuals. In both the original and validation cohorts, the classifier was reported to diagnose cytomegalovirus status with high specificity and sensitivity. A later analysis found that most CMV-associated TCR beta chains appeared HLA-restricted, with HLA associations seemingly driven largely by CMV exposure. A further reported finding was that TCR beta sequences accurately predicted the HLA-A and HLA-B alleles for most subjects in the first cohort.

Including the terminal cysteine and phenylalanine, the CDR3 comprises 16 residues. Only the CDR3 portion is preserved as DNA: 48 bases, with reading frame beginning at the first base. Via the germline V gene, CDR1 is MDHEN and CDR2 SYDVKM. Sequencing was performed on PBMCs. The receptor's source is a woman between 35 and 50 years old in good health and CMV-seropositive. The chain couples TRBV28 to TRBJ2-5; TRBD1 aligns with 9 central bases. The DNA end is a closer match to TRBJ2-7, so the J assignment may be wrong. For the CDR3, the sequence is CASSPLETGGSYEQYF. The nucleotide sequence reads TGTGCCAGCAGTCCCTTAGAGACAGGGGGAAGCTACGAGCAGTACTTC.